This TCR beta chain was found in a study of cytomegalovirus exposure and HLA in healthy donors. On the study more broadly: Of all 400 or so donors who were genotyped, roughly 81% belonged to the Caucasian-associated ancestry cluster.

Study-wide findings and caveats: In a later analysis, at a false discovery rate of 0.05, some 15,000 TCR beta sequences were associated with HLA alleles.

The PCR had 60 Vbeta and 13 Jbeta primers. Data came from immunoSEQ multiplex PCR; TCRdb stores just in-frame clones and leaves some out. The sample has 80,000 to 95,000 clones; about 68% are singletons. This CDR3 spans 13 amino acids. V was trimmed by 5 bases and J by 0 bases, leaving 5 bases between them. Looked up from germline, CDR1 is MNHNY and CDR2 is SVGAGI (reference sequence). Regarding this clone: Its antigen is not identified.

This cohort consisted of healthy bone marrow donors. The sample was PBMCs. The receptor was derived from a human donor in good health. V and J are TRBV6-6 and TRBJ1-3; D is unclear. The CDR3 DNA follows: TGTGCCAGCAGTCCTCGCTCTGGAAACACCATATATTTT. It is translated as CASSPRSGNTIYF.